Shown below are 19 T cell receptor beta chains from a single sample sequenced in a study of control samples from healthy donors and cancer patients. Generated by immunoSEQ multiplex PCR, the TCRdb table keeps only in-frame clones and is missing some. The data hold tens of thousands of clones, with over 85% observed a single time. The sequencing sample was made of blood. The receptors derive from a woman in her 30s in good health.

The chain is built from TRBV6-5 and TRBJ2-1; the D gene is possibly TRBD1 (5 bases). The ends were cut back, 0 bases at V and 10 bases at J, with 7 bases in the middle. This CDR3 comprises 12 residues. Germline CDR1 reads MNHEY; CDR2 reads SVGAGI. The CDR3 nucleotides are TGTGCCAGCAGTTACTCGAACAGGGAGCAGTTCTTC. This sequence encodes CASSYSNREQFF.

This clone appeared once. CDR3 coding DNA: TGTGCCAGTAGTCACGACAGGGGGATTACTGAAGCTTTCTTT. Translating gives CASSHDRGITEAFF. J is TRBJ1-1 and V is TRBV19, with TRBD1 matching 9 bases. This CDR3 is 14 amino acids long. The V gene's germline CDR1 is LNHDA and CDR2 SQIVND (reference sequence). J gave up 5 bases and V 5 bases, and 6 bases lay outside the gene matches.

The chain links TRBV6-5 to TRBJ2-7, with TRBD2 identical over 7 bases. CDR3 length equals 15 residues. CDR1 is MNHEY and CDR2 is SVGAGI in the germline V gene. V was clipped by 5 bases and J by 0 bases; unmatched bases: 7. The CDR3 region is CASSKGRENSYEQYF. CDR3 in DNA: TGTGCCAGCAGTAAGGGGAGGGAGAACTCCTACGAGCAGTACTTC.

This chain joins TRBV6-5 and TRBJ1-1; possibly TRBD1 for D (5 bases). The CDR3 covers 13 residues. The ends were cut back, 8 bases at V and 0 bases at J, with 10 bases in the middle. The germline CDR1 and CDR2 sequences are MNHEY and SVGAGI. In DNA form, the CDR3 reads TGTGCCAGCTTGGGAGGGGTGAACACTGAAGCTTTCTTT. Residues: CASLGGVNTEAFF.

This chain joins TRBV3-1 (or the pseudogene TRBV3-2) and TRBJ1-2; D possibly corresponds to TRBD1 (6 bases). The CDR3 has 16 amino acids. Trimming cost V 2 bases and J 7 bases, with 20 bases left between them. Germline CDR1 is LGHDT and CDR2 is YNNKEL (reference sequence). CDR3 nucleotide sequence: TGTGCCAGCAGCCAACCAAGAGGCGCAATGGGGGCTGGCTACACCTTC. The encoded protein is CASSQPRGAMGAGYTF.

The chain has TRBV6-5 and TRBJ2-7; the D is unclear. Between the trimmed V and J ends, which lost 2 bases and 0 bases, there was a span of 8 bases. Germline loops: CDR1 MNHEY, CDR2 SVGAGI. The CDR3 consists of 14 residues. CDR3: CASSYGFSSYEQYF. CDR3 nucleotide sequence: TGTGCCAGCAGTTACGGCTTCTCCTCCTACGAGCAGTACTTC.

The V gene is TRBV3-1 (or the pseudogene TRBV3-2), the J gene TRBJ2-1, with TRBD2 matching 12 bases. J lost 7 bases, V lost 0 bases, and 16 bases had no gene match. This CDR3 spans 20 amino acids. Germline assignment: CDR1 LGHDT and CDR2 YNNKEL (reference sequence). The CDR3 loop reads CASSQEWIASGRAWGNEQFF. The CDR3 coding sequence is TGTGCCAGCAGCCAAGAGTGGATAGCTAGCGGGAGGGCCTGGGGAAATGAGCAGTTCTTC.

In its sample, this clone was seen a few times. The V call is TRBV2, the J call TRBJ1-4; no clear D gene. Germline V lookup: CDR1 SNHLY, CDR2 FYNNEI. Trimming pared 0 bases from V and 8 bases from J, leaving 10 bases between. The CDR3 runs to 14 residues. CDR3 sequence (DNA): TGTGCCAGCAGTGAAGCTCGGATCCGCGAAAAACTGTTTTTT. Its protein is CASSEARIREKLFF.

The chain has TRBV11-2 and TRBJ2-1; no reliable D call. V shed 0 bases and J shed 6 bases, with 9 bases lying between them. The CDR3 has 14 residues. Germline V gene data show CDR1 as SGHAT and CDR2 as FQNNGV. The CDR3 region has the DNA TGTGCCAGCAGCTTAGATCCAGCAGGCAATGAGCAGTTCTTC. This translates into CASSLDPAGNEQFF.

This clone has a single count. V and J are TRBV11-2 and TRBJ2-7, with 8 positions matching TRBD1. Looked up from germline, CDR1 is SGHAT and CDR2 is FQNNGV. The CDR3 length is 15 residues. V was clipped by 5 bases and J by 0 bases; unmatched bases: 6. The CDR3 loop reads CASSPGQASSYEQYF. The CDR3 DNA follows: TGTGCCAGCAGCCCGGGACAGGCGAGCTCCTACGAGCAGTACTTC.

This sequence joins TRBV12-3 or TRBV12-4 and TRBJ1-4; D is unresolved. The CDR3 consists of 12 residues. Trimming left V 6 bases short and J 7 bases short, with 9 bases between. CDR3 region: CASRRPGEKLFF. The CDR3 DNA reads as TGTGCCAGCAGACGACCTGGTGAAAAACTGTTTTTT.

The genes are TRBV27 and TRBJ1-2, with 9 positions matching TRBD1. This CDR3 has 15 residues. Germline V gives CDR1 MNHEY, CDR2 SMNVEV (reference sequence). Germline trimming cut 0 bases from V and 5 bases from J; bases unmatched to any gene: 4. The CDR3 spells CASSLSTTGGYGYTF. DNA of the CDR3: TGTGCCAGCAGTTTATCAACGACAGGGGGATATGGCTACACCTTC.

V and J are TRBV19 and TRBJ2-3; D is ambiguous. The CDR3 sequence is 14 residues long. CDR1 LNHDA and CDR2 SQIVND come from the germline V gene (reference sequence). V was shortened by 3 bases and J by 2 bases, with 9 bases between the two germline ends. CDR3 coding DNA: TGTGCCAGTAGTATGGCCAGACACACAGATACGCAGTATTTT. Translating it yields CASSMARHTDTQYF. Based on the CDR3 plus reference TRBV19 and TRBJ2-3, the full variable domain is DGGITQSPKYLFRKEGQNVTLSCEQNLNHDAMYWYRQDPGQGLRLIYYSQIVNDFQKGDIAEGYSVSREKKESFPLTVTSAQKNPTAFYLCASSMARHTDTQYFGPGTRLTVL.

The chain recombines TRBV5-1 with TRBJ2-3; 12 positions match TRBD2. CDR1 and CDR2 from the germline V gene are SGHRS and YFSETQ. The CDR3 is 16 amino acids. J gave up 5 bases and V 0 bases, and 4 bases lay outside the gene matches. The CDR3 is CASSLALAGGRDTQYF. DNA for the CDR3: TGCGCCAGCAGCTTGGCCCTAGCGGGAGGGCGAGATACGCAGTATTTT.

This sequence joins TRBV6-1 and TRBJ1-1; D is unresolved. CDR3 length: 12 residues. Trimming removed 11 bases from V and 11 bases from J, with 21 bases in between. Per germline, CDR1 MNHNS and CDR2 SASEGT. The CDR3 region is CAGSLGPSKAFF. CDR3 DNA: TGTGCCGGGTCGTTAGGTCCCTCTAAGGCTTTCTTT.

This clone was seen a single time. This rearrangement joins TRBV5-1 to TRBJ2-7; TRBD1 aligns across 9 bases. This CDR3 is built from 12 residues. J gave up 5 bases and V 5 bases, and 2 bases lay outside the gene matches. Germline V gene lookup returns CDR1 SGHRS and CDR2 YFSETQ. The CDR3 spells CASRDRGNEQYF. The DNA for the CDR3 is TGCGCCAGCAGGGACAGGGGCAACGAGCAGTACTTC.

The V call is TRBV24-1, the J call TRBJ2-6; D possibly corresponds to TRBD2 (7 bases). Germline-derived CDR1 and CDR2 are KGHDR and SFDVKD. CDR3 length: 17 amino acids. With 4 bases removed from V and 0 bases from J, the gap between germline ends came to 12 bases. The CDR3 DNA sequence: TGTGCCACCAGTGAGGGGGGCGGGGGCTCTGGGGCCAACGTCCTGACTTTC. It specifies CATSEGGGGSGANVLTF.

The chain has TRBV9 and TRBJ2-3, with 7 bases matching TRBD1. This CDR3 spans 13 amino acids. CDR1 is SGDLS and CDR2 is YYNGEE in the germline V gene. The V segment lost 2 bases and the J segment 5 bases; nucleotides outside the gene matches: 2. CDR3 bases: TGTGCCAGCAGCGTCGACAGGGTAGATACGCAGTATTTT. It yields the protein CASSVDRVDTQYF.

In this sample, this clone turned up once. V and J are TRBV19 and TRBJ2-2, with 9 nucleotides matching TRBD1. Germline loops: CDR1 LNHDA, CDR2 SQIVND (reference sequence). Trimming at V came to 6 bases and at J to 5 bases, leaving 4 bases not matched to a gene. The CDR3 length is 14 residues. CDR3 loop: CASRGTGTTGELFF. The DNA of the CDR3 is TGTGCCAGTAGAGGGACAGGGACGACCGGGGAGCTGTTTTTT.